The next 26 T cell receptor beta chains were all read from a single sample in a study of T cells after yellow fever vaccination (dated by TCRdb to about 2019). The library was generated by 5' RACE. These reads were obtained on an Illumina HiSeq 2500. The public sequencing data were trimmed at Q25 with fastp and processed into clonotypes with MiXCR by TCRdb, which kept only in-frame beta chains. Entries that share a CDR3 protein sequence are merged under the most common genes and DNA. The sample contains just under 600,000 distinct CDR3 sequences, roughly 13% of them found a single time. The ten largest clones represent over 11% of the sample. The sample's treatment or condition, from its label and the paper: live attenuated yellow fever vaccine strain. Sequencing was performed on PBMCs, taken on the day of the yellow fever booster vaccination. These receptor sequences come from a young man who received the YFV17D yellow fever vaccine.

This clonotype has just a few counts. This chain joins TRBV5-1 and TRBJ2-3; no firm D call. Trimming removed 0 bases from V and 2 bases from J, with 13 bases in between. The CDR3 totals 16 residues. Germline V lookup: CDR1 SGHRS, CDR2 YFSETQ. The CDR3: CASSLGLIQSTDTQYF. The CDR3 bases are TGCGCCAGCAGCTTGGGGTTGATCCAATCCACAGATACGCAGTATTTT.

This clonotype was observed a handful of times. Relative to the germline gene, one junction end is altered; a read error may explain this. This chain links TRBV7-7 with TRBJ2-1; the D gene is possibly TRBD2 (5 bases). Per germline, CDR1 SSHAT and CDR2 FNYEAQ (reference sequence). The CDR3 has 13 residues. The DNA of the CDR3 is TGTGCTAGCAGCATTTTAGCGATGGGTGAGCAGTTCTTC. It specifies CASSILAMGEQFF. Drawing the rest from reference TRBV7-7 and TRBJ2-1, the complete variable domain is GAGVSQSPRYKVTKRGQDVTLRCDPISSHATLYWYQQALGQGPEFLTYFNYEAQPDKSGLPSDRFSAERPEGSISTLTIQRTEQRDSAMYRCASSILAMGEQFFGPGTRLTVL.

The chain uses TRBV29-1 and TRBJ1-1; no clear D gene. CDR3 length: 13 residues. Germline CDR1 and CDR2: SQVTM and ANQGSEA. Trimming left V 4 bases short and J 7 bases short, with 16 bases between. This CDR3 reads CSVGESPMSEAFF. The CDR3 region has the DNA TGCAGCGTTGGGGAGTCCCCTATGAGTGAAGCTTTCTTT.

This chain links TRBV7-9 with TRBJ2-7; 10 nucleotides match TRBD2. V dropped 0 bases and J dropped 5; count of bases not matched to a gene: 7. The germline gives CDR1 SEHNR, CDR2 FQNEAQ (reference sequence). The CDR3 loop spans 16 amino acids. CDR3 sequence: CASSLASGRALDEQYF. The DNA of the CDR3 is TGTGCCAGCAGCTTAGCAAGCGGGAGGGCCTTGGACGAGCAGTACTTC.

The chain uses TRBV18 and TRBJ2-3; D is ambiguous. V lost 2 bases and J lost 2, with 5 bases in between. Germline CDR1 is KGHSH and CDR2 is LQKENI. The CDR3 covers 13 residues. CDR3 DNA sequence: TGTGCCAGCTCACCAAGCATCACAGATACGCAGTATTTT. Amino acid sequence: CASSPSITDTQYF. Full variable domain (remainder filled in from reference TRBV18 and TRBJ2-3): NAGVMQNPRHLVRRRGQEARLRCSPMKGHSHVYWYRQLPEEGLKFMVYLQKENIIDESGMPKERFSAEFPKEGPSILRIQQVVRGDSAAYFCASSPSITDTQYFGPGTRLTVL.

This clonotype appeared a few times. The gene calls are TRBV5-1 and TRBJ1-6, with no clear D. The ends were cut back, 0 bases at V and 5 bases at J, with 6 bases in the middle. This CDR3 region has 14 residues. CDR1 and CDR2 (germline): SGHRS, YFSETQ. The CDR3 DNA follows: TGCGCCAGCAGCTTGGGGACCGATAATTCACCCCTCCACTTT. It codes for CASSLGTDNSPLHF.

This clonotype was recorded a few times. The V gene is TRBV4-2, the J gene TRBJ2-7; 10 bases fit TRBD2. The trim removed 4 bases at V and 3 bases at J, leaving 9 bases unmatched. This CDR3 spans 16 amino acids. The germline V gene has CDR1 LGHNA and CDR2 YNFKEQ. The CDR3 reads CASSPLGLAGDYEQYF. The CDR3 region has the DNA TGTGCCAGCAGCCCCCTCGGCCTAGCGGGAGACTACGAGCAGTACTTC.

This clonotype was counted many times. The chain recombines TRBV7-2 with TRBJ2-1; 11 bases line up with TRBD1. Trimming took 3 bases from V and 9 from J; bases not matched to a gene: 4. This CDR3 contains 14 residues. CDR1 and CDR2 (germline): SGHTA, FQGNSA. The CDR3 coding sequence is TGTGCCAGCAGCTTTGGACAGGGGGCAGGTGAGCAGTTCTTC. Encoded protein: CASSFGQGAGEQFF.

This clonotype was seen more than once but under ten times. The DNA for the CDR3 is TGTGCCAGCAGCCCCCGGGACTATGTAAGTCTAGGTGAGCAGTTCTTC. This codes for CASSPRDYVSLGEQFF. This chain uses TRBV5-4 with TRBJ2-1; 7 nucleotides line up with TRBD2. V shed 4 bases, J shed 9 bases, and the junction held 16 bases outside the gene matches. CDR3 length: 16 amino acids. The germline gives CDR1 SGHNT, CDR2 YYREEE (reference sequence).

The chain uses TRBV20-1 and TRBJ2-2, with D possibly being TRBD2 (6 bases). CDR1 and CDR2 (germline): DFQATT, SNEGSKA (reference sequence). The CDR3 consists of 14 residues. With 5 bases removed from V and 3 bases from J, the gap between germline ends came to 13 bases. The CDR3 region is CSAAGLTYTGELFF. CDR3 nucleotides: TGCAGTGCTGCAGGACTAACCTACACCGGGGAGCTGTTTTTT.

CDR3 sequence: CASSQDTAGGTYNEQFF. DNA for the CDR3: TGCGCCAGCAGCCAAGATACAGCGGGCGGTACCTACAATGAGCAGTTCTTC. The chain links TRBV4-3 to TRBJ2-1, with D tentatively TRBD2 (6 bases). The CDR3 spans 17 residues. The germline V gene encodes CDR1 LGHNA and CDR2 YSLEER. Deletions cut 0 bases from V and 2 bases from J, with 14 bases between.

The chain links TRBV28 to TRBJ2-7; weak D call: TRBD1 (7 bases). This CDR3 is 12 amino acids long. Trimming removed 10 bases from V and 6 bases from J, with 16 bases in between. From germline, CDR1 is MDHEN and CDR2 SYDVKM. As DNA, the CDR3 is TGTGCCACCCGACAGGGAGGAGGCGAGCAGTACTTC. This codes for CATRQGGGEQYF.

This clonotype has a handful of counts. Because the CDR3's place on the DNA is in doubt, the DNA is left out and the CDR3 is given as listed by TCRdb. This chain links TRBV7-9 with TRBJ2-1; TRBD1 is the table's D call, not checked against the DNA. CDR1 and CDR2 (germline): SEHNR, FQNEAQ (reference sequence). The CDR3 region is 15 residues in length, termini included. The CDR3 region is CASSLVGQGTGWQIF.

The rearrangement uses TRBV18 and TRBJ2-3, with D possibly matching TRBD2 (5 bases). CDR1 and CDR2 from the germline V gene are KGHSH and LQKENI. The CDR3 length is 15 residues. Trimming removed 5 bases from V and 1 base from J, with 13 bases in between. The CDR3: CASSASSSGTDTQYF. The CDR3 bases are TGTGCCAGCTCAGCATCTAGCTCTGGCACAGATACGCAGTATTTT. Full variable domain (rest looked up from reference TRBV18 and TRBJ2-3): NAGVMQNPRHLVRRRGQEARLRCSPMKGHSHVYWYRQLPEEGLKFMVYLQKENIIDESGMPKERFSAEFPKEGPSILRIQQVVRGDSAAYFCASSASSSGTDTQYFGPGTRLTVL.

V is TRBV12-3 or TRBV12-4 and J is TRBJ2-7; possible D gene TRBD2, 5 bases. The V end lost 5 bases, the J end lost 0 bases, and 11 bases lay between the germline ends. CDR3 length: 14 residues. CDR3 sequence (DNA): TGTGCCAGCAGTACCCTAGGACTCTCCTACGAGCAGTACTTC. Encoded protein: CASSTLGLSYEQYF.

This clonotype was seen a few times. CDR3 amino acids: CASNISPGGYEKLFF. The CDR3 DNA reads TGTGCCAGCAACATTTCCCCAGGGGGATATGAAAAACTGTTTTTT. This chain connects TRBV6-1 to TRBJ1-4, with TRBD1 matching over 7 bases. V lost 7 bases and J lost 6; bases outside the gene matches: 11. The germline gives CDR1 MNHNS, CDR2 SASEGT. The CDR3 sequence is 15 residues long.

This clonotype was counted between two and nine times. This chain uses TRBV20-1 with TRBJ1-4; D gene unclear. The CDR3 consists of 14 residues. The germline V gene encodes CDR1 DFQATT and CDR2 SNEGSKA (reference sequence). V lost 4 bases, J lost 0 bases, and 9 bases lay in between. The CDR3 protein is CSANTEPTNEKLFF. In nucleotides, the CDR3 is TGCAGTGCTAATACAGAGCCAACTAATGAAAAACTGTTTTTT.

This clonotype has a handful of counts. The chain employs TRBV27 and TRBJ1-5; 10 bases match TRBD1. The CDR3 covers 16 residues. The germline gives CDR1 MNHEY, CDR2 SMNVEV (reference sequence). J lost 3 bases, V lost 8 bases, and 10 bases had no gene match. The CDR3 sequence is CASGTPGQGNNQPQHF. Written as DNA, the CDR3 is TGTGCCAGCGGAACTCCGGGACAGGGGAACAATCAGCCCCAGCATTTT.

The V and J genes are TRBV20-1 and TRBJ2-3; 10 nucleotides match TRBD2. There are 14 residues in the CDR3. CDR1 is DFQATT and CDR2 is SNEGSKA in the germline V gene (reference sequence). Losses at the gene ends were 1 base for V and 5 bases for J; bases not matched to a gene: 3. CDR3 coding DNA: TGCAGTGCTAGAGCGTCTAGCGGGAGAGATACGCAGTATTTT. Its protein product is CSARASSGRDTQYF.

The gene calls are TRBV7-8 and TRBJ1-5; 9 bases are a match to TRBD1. The CDR3 has 16 amino acids. The J segment lost 6 bases and the V segment lost 0 bases, leaving 6 bases of the junction unmatched. Germline loops: CDR1 SGHVS, CDR2 FQNEAQ. The CDR3 nucleotides read TGTGCCAGCAGCTTAGCGAGGGACAGGGTGGGTCAGCCCCAGCATTTT. Its translation is CASSLARDRVGQPQHF.

This clonotype was counted between two and nine times. J is TRBJ2-7 and V is TRBV27; D may be TRBD1 (5 bases). This CDR3 contains 15 residues. CDR1 and CDR2 from the germline V gene are MNHEY and SMNVEV (reference sequence). The V end was cut by 6 bases, the J end by 3 bases, with 18 bases between. CDR3 sequence reads: CASRLKGFLGYEQYF. For the CDR3, the DNA is TGTGCCAGCAGATTAAAGGGGTTTTTAGGCTACGAGCAGTACTTC.

The rearrangement joins TRBV20-1 to TRBJ2-1; 7 bases line up with TRBD2. Per the germline V gene, CDR1 is DFQATT and CDR2 is SNEGSKA (reference sequence). The V segment lost 0 bases and the J segment 10 bases; nucleotides outside the gene matches: 9. The CDR3 length is 14 residues. In DNA form, the CDR3 reads TGCAGTGCTAGAGATCCAGCGGGAATTATGGAGCAGTTCTTC. Its protein is CSARDPAGIMEQFF.

This clonotype was seen only a few times. V and J are TRBV7-6 and TRBJ2-3; TRBD2 aligns across 8 bases. Germline V lookup: CDR1 SGHVS, CDR2 FNYEAQ. With V trimmed by 4 bases and J by 1 base, 19 bases remained unmatched. The CDR3 has 20 residues. The CDR3 coding sequence is TGTGCCAGCAGCTCCCTTTTCTCTAGCGGGCAAGGCGTGGGCACAGATACGCAGTATTTT. Its protein is CASSSLFSSGQGVGTDTQYF.

Only a few counts were recorded for this clonotype. The chain carries TRBV6-5 and TRBJ1-6; D is unresolved. CDR3 size: 13 residues. The germline V and J ends were trimmed by 4 bases and 9 bases, with 10 bases remaining between them. Germline lookup yields CDR1 MNHEY and CDR2 SVGAGI. Written as DNA, the CDR3 is TGTGCCAGCAGTTCCAAACCGCTTTCACCCCTCCACTTT. As protein: CASSSKPLSPLHF.

This clonotype came up a few times. This chain's CDR3 is CATSDVTGEQFF. The CDR3 DNA reads as TGTGCCACCAGTGATGTGACAGGGGAGCAGTTCTTC. The J gene is TRBJ2-1, the V gene TRBV24-1; 7 bases are shared with TRBD1. From germline, CDR1 is KGHDR and CDR2 SFDVKD. With 3 bases clipped from V and 10 bases from J, the junction kept 2 bases outside the gene matches. The CDR3 length is 12 residues.

The chain employs TRBV27 and TRBJ2-5; possibly TRBD1 or TRBD2 for D (5 bases each). This CDR3 has 13 amino acids. Germline-derived CDR1 and CDR2 are MNHEY and SMNVEV (reference sequence). Trimming cost V 0 bases and J 11 bases, with 13 bases left between them. CDR3 region: CASSLSSGTPQYF. CDR3 nucleotides: TGTGCCAGCAGTTTATCGTCCGGGACCCCACAGTACTTC.